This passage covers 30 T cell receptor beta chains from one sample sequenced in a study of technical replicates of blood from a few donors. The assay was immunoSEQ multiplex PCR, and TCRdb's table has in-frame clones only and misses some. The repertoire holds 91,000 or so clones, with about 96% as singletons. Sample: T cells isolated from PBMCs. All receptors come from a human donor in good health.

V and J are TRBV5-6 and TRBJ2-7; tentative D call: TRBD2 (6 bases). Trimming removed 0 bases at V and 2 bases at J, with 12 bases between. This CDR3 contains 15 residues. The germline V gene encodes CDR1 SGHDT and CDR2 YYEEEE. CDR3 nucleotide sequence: TGTGCCAGCAGCTTGGAGGGAGGAGTGGCCTACGAGCAGTACTTC. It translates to CASSLEGGVAYEQYF.

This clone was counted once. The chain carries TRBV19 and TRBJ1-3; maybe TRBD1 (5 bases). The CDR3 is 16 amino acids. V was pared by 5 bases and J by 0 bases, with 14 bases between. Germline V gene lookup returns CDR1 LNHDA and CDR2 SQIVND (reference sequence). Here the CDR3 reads CASSRGGEYSGNTIYF. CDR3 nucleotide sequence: TGTGCCAGTAGTCGGGGAGGGGAGTACTCTGGAAACACCATATATTTT.

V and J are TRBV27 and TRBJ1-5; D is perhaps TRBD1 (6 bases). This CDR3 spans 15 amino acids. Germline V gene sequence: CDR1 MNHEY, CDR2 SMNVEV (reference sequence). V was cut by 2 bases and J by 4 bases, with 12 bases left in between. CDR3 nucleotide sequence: TGTGCCAGCAGTTTAAGGGACACTCTTAATCAGCCCCAGCATTTT. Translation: CASSLRDTLNQPQHF.

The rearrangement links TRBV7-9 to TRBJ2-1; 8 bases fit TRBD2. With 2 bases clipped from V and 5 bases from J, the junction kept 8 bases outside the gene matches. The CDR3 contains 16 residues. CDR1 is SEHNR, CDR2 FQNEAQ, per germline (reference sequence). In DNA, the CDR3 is TGTGCCAGCAGCTTAAGGCAGCGGGGGATGAACAATGAGCAGTTCTTC. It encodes CASSLRQRGMNNEQFF.

DNA for the CDR3: TGTGCCAGCAGCTTGGGACAGGGGAATGGCTACACCTTC. Translated, it gives CASSLGQGNGYTF. V is TRBV5-5 and J is TRBJ1-2, with 8 bases identical to TRBD1. The CDR3 consists of 13 residues. Germline V gene lookup returns CDR1 SGHKS and CDR2 YYEKEE (reference sequence). J lost 6 bases, V lost 0 bases, and 1 base had no gene match.

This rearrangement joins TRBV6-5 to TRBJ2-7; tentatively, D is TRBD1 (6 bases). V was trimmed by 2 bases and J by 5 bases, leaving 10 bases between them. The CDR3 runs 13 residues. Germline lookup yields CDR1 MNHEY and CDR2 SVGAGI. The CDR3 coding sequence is TGTGCCAGCAGTTACGGAACAGGGAACGAGCAGTACTTC. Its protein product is CASSYGTGNEQYF.

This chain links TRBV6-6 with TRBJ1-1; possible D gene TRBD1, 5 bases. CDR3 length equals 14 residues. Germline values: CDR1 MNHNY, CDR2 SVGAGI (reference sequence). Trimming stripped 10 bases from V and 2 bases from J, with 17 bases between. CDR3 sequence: CATREGTTNTEAFF. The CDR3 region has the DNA TGTGCCACCAGGGAGGGCACCACCAACACTGAAGCTTTCTTT.

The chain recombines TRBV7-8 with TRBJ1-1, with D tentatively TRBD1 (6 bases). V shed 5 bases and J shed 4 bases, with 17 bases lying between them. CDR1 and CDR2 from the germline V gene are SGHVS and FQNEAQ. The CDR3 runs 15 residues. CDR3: CASSNHYREGTEAFF. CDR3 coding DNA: TGTGCCAGCAGCAATCACTACAGGGAAGGCACTGAAGCTTTCTTT.

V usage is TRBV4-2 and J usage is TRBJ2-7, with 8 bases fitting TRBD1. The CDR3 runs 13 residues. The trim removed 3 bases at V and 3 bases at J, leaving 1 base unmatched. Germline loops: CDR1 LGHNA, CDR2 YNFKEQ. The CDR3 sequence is CASSQTGDYEQYF. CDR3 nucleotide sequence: TGTGCCAGCAGCCAGACAGGGGACTACGAGCAGTACTTC.

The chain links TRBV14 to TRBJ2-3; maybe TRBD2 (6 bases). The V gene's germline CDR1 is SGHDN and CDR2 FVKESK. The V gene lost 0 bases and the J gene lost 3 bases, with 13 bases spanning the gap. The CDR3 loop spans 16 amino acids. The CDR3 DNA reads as TGTGCCAGCAGCCAAGATCGCGGGGTTCTTACAGATACGCAGTATTTT. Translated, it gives CASSQDRGVLTDTQYF. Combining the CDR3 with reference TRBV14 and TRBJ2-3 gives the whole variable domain EAGVTQFPSHSVIEKGQTVTLRCDPISGHDNLYWYRRVMGKEIKFLLHFVKESKQDESGMPNNRFLAERTGGTYSTLKVQPAELEDSGVYFCASSQDRGVLTDTQYFGPGTRLTVL.

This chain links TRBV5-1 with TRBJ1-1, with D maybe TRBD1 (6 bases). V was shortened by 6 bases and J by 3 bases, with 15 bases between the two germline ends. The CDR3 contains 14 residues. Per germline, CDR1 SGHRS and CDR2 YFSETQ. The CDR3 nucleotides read TGCGCCAGCACCCCTGGGGGGGCGGACACTGAAGCTTTCTTT. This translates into CASTPGGADTEAFF. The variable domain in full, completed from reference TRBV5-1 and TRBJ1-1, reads KAGVTQTPRYLIKTRGQQVTLSCSPISGHRSVSWYQQTPGQGLQFLFEYFSETQRNKGNFPGRFSGRQFSNSRSEMNVSTLELGDSALYLCASTPGGADTEAFFGQGTRLTVV.

CDR3 in DNA: TGTGCCAGTAGTGAACAGGGGTGGGGAGCTTTCTTT. It encodes CASSEQGWGAFF. The gene calls are TRBV19 and TRBJ1-1; 7 bases match TRBD1. The germline gives CDR1 LNHDA, CDR2 SQIVND (reference sequence). After removal of 5 bases from V and 10 bases from J, the junction contained 7 bases not matched to a gene. The CDR3 loop spans 12 amino acids.

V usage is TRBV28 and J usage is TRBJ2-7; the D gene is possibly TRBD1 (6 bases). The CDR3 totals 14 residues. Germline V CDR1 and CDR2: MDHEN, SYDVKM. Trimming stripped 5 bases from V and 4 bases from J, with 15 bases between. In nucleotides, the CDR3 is TGTGCCAGCAGTCCCATTCCCGGACAGTACGAGCAGTACTTC. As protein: CASSPIPGQYEQYF. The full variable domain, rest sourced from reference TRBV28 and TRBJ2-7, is DVKVTQSSRYLVKRTGEKVFLECVQDMDHENMFWYRQDPGLGLRLIYFSYDVKMKEKGDIPEGYSVSREKKERFSLILESASTNQTSMYLCASSPIPGQYEQYFGPGTRLTVT.

DNA for the CDR3: TGCAGTGCTAGCGAGGGCTACGAGCAGTACTTC. Encoded protein: CSASEGYEQYF. V usage is TRBV20-1 and J usage is TRBJ2-7, with D possibly TRBD2 on 5 matching bases. This CDR3 comprises 11 residues. Germline V gives CDR1 DFQATT, CDR2 SNEGSKA (reference sequence). Trimming cost V 3 bases and J 3 bases, with 6 bases left between them.

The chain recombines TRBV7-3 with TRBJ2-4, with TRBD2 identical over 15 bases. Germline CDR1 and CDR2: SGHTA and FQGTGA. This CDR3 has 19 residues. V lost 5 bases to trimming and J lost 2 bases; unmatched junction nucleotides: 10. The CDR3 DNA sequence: TGTGCCAGCAGCCAGGGACTAGCGGGGGGTTTGGGCTCCAAAAACATTCAGTACTTC. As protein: CASSQGLAGGLGSKNIQYF.

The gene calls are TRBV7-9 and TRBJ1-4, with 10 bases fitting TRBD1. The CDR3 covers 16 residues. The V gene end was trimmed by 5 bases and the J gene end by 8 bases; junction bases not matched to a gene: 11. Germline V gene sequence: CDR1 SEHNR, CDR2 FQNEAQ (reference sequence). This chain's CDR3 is CASSPPTPGQGEKLFF. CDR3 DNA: TGTGCCAGCAGCCCTCCCACGCCGGGACAGGGGGAAAAACTGTTTTTT.

The CDR3 spells CASSEASGFGLSRGANVLTF. The CDR3, as DNA: TGTGCCAGCAGTGAAGCCTCAGGCTTCGGACTCTCGAGGGGGGCCAACGTCCTGACTTTC. The chain carries TRBV6-1 and TRBJ2-6; D possibly corresponds to TRBD2 (5 bases). This CDR3 has 20 residues. Trimming took off 0 bases at V and 4 bases at J, with 22 bases between the two ends. The germline CDR1 and CDR2 sequences are MNHNS and SASEGT.

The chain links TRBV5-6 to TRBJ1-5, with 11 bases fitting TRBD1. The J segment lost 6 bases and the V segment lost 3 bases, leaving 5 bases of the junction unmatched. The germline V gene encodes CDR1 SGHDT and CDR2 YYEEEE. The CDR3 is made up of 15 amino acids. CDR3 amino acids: CASSSSDRGLQPQHF. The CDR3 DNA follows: TGTGCCAGCAGCTCCTCGGACAGGGGGCTTCAGCCCCAGCATTTT. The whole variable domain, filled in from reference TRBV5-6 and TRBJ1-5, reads DAGVTQSPTHLIKTRGQQVTLRCSPKSGHDTVSWYQQALGQGPQFIFQYYEEEERQRGNFPDRFSGHQFPNYSSELNVNALLLGDSALYLCASSSSDRGLQPQHFGDGTRLSIL.

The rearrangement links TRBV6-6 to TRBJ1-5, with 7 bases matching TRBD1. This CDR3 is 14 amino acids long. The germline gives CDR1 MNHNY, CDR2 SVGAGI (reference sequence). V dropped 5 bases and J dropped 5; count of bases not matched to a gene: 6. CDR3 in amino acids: CASSPSGGDQPQHF. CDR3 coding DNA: TGTGCCAGCAGTCCTTCAGGGGGAGATCAGCCCCAGCATTTT.

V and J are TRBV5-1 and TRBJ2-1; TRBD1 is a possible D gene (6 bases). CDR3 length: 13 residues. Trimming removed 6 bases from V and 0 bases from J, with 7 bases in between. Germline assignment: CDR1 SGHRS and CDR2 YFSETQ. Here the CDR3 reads CASKTGSYNEQFF. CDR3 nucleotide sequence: TGCGCCAGCAAGACAGGCTCCTACAATGAGCAGTTCTTC.

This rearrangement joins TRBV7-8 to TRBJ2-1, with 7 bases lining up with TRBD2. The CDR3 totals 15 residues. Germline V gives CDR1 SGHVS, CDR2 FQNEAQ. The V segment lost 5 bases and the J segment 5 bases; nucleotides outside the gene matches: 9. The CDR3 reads CASSPWEGQDNEQFF. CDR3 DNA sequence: TGTGCCAGCAGCCCCTGGGAGGGCCAAGACAATGAGCAGTTCTTC.

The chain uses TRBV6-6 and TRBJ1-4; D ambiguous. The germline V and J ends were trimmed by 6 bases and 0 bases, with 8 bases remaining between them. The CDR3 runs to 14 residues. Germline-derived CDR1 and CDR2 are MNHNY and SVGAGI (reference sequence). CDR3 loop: CASRPGTTNEKLFF. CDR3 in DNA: TGTGCCAGCAGACCGGGAACAACTAATGAAAAACTGTTTTTT.

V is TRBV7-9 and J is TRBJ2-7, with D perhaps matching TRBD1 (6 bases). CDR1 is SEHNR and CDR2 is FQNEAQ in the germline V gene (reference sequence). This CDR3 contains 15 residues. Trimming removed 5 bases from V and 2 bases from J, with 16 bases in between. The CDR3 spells CASSPTGQAAYEQYF. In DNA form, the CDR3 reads TGTGCCAGCAGCCCCACAGGGCAAGCGGCCTACGAGCAGTACTTC. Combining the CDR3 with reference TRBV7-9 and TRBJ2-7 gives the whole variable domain DTGVSQNPRHKITKRGQNVTFRCDPISEHNRLYWYRQTLGQGPEFLTYFQNEAQLEKSRLLSDRFSAERPKGSFSTLEIQRTEQGDSAMYLCASSPTGQAAYEQYFGPGTRLTVT.

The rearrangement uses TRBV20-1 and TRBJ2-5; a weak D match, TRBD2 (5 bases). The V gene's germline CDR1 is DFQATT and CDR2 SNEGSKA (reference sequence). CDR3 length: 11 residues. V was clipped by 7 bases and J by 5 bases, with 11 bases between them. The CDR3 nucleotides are TGCAGTGTAATCCCGGGGGAGACCCAGTACTTC. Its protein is CSVIPGETQYF.

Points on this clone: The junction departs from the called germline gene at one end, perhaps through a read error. CDR3 coding DNA: TGCGCCAGCAGCTTGGTCTCAGGACAGGGAACAGATGCGCAGTATTTT. Its translation is CASSLVSGQGTDAQYF. This chain links TRBV5-1 with TRBJ2-3; 8 nucleotides match TRBD1. The germline V gene encodes CDR1 SGHRS and CDR2 YFSETQ. The CDR3 consists of 16 residues.

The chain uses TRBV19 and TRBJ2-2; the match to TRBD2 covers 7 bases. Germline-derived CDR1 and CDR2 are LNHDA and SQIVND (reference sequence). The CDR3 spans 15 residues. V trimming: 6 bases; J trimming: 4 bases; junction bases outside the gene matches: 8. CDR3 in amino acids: CASSMGGERTGELFF. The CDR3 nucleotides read TGTGCCAGTAGCATGGGGGGGGAACGCACCGGGGAGCTGTTTTTT. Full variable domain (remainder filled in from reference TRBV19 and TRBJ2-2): DGGITQSPKYLFRKEGQNVTLSCEQNLNHDAMYWYRQDPGQGLRLIYYSQIVNDFQKGDIAEGYSVSREKKESFPLTVTSAQKNPTAFYLCASSMGGERTGELFFGEGSRLTVL.

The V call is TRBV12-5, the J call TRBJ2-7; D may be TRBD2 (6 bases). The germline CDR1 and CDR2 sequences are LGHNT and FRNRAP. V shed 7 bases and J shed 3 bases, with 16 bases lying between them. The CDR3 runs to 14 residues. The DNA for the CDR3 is TGTGCTAGTGTCTCAGGGACTTCACTCTACGAGCAGTACTTC. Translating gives CASVSGTSLYEQYF.

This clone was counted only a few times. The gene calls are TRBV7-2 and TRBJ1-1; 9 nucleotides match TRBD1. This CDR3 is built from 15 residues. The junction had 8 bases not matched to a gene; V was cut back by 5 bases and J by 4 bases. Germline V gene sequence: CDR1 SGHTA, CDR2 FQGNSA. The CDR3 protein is CASSIGQGIGTEAFF. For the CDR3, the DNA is TGTGCCAGCAGCATCGGACAGGGGATAGGCACTGAAGCTTTCTTT. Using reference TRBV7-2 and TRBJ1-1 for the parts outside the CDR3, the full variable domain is GAGVSQSPSNKVTEKGKDVELRCDPISGHTALYWYRQSLGQGLEFLIYFQGNSAPDKSGLPSDRFSAERTGGSVSTLTIQRTQQEDSAVYLCASSIGQGIGTEAFFGQGTRLTVV.

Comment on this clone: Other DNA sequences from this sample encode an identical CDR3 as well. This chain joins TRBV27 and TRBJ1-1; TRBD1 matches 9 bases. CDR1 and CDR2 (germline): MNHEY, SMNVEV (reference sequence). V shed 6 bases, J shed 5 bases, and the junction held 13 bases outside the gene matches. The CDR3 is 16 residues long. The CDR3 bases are TGTGCCAGCAGCTTCACAGGGGGCGCAGGAAGGACTGAAGCTTTCTTT. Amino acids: CASSFTGGAGRTEAFF.

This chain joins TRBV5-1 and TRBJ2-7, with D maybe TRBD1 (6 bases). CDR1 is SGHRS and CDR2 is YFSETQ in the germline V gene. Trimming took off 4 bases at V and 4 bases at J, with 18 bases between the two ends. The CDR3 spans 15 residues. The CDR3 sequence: CASSVAGEAAYEQYF. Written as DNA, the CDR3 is TGCGCCAGCAGCGTCGCAGGGGAAGCCGCTTACGAGCAGTACTTC.